This T cell receptor (beta chain) was identified during a study of T-cell memory formation after mild COVID-19. Study outcomes and limitations: Contracting CD4+ clones lay largely in CM and EM, with CD8+ ones residing in EMRA.

This CDR3 comprises 18 residues. Trimming took 5 bases from V and 2 from J; bases not matched to a gene: 12. Germline-derived CDR1 and CDR2 are SEHNR and FQNEAQ (reference sequence). A single record per CDR3 protein comes from TCRdb applying MiXCR to the 5' RACE reads. Of 550,000 to 650,000 distinct CDR3 sequences detected, approximately 15% appear once; the ten largest clones hold less than 10%. This clonotype turned up a few times. What it binds is not known. The receptor's source is an adult woman who had mild COVID-19 (a few samples of this study predate the infection). Cell type and time point are not known. The chain has TRBV7-9 and TRBJ2-3; 11 bases agree with TRBD2. The sequencing sample was made of PBMCs or a T cell subset sorted from them (not recorded which). The DNA of the CDR3 is TGTGCCAGCAGCCCAGGCCCACTAGCGGGAGAACCCACAGATACGCAGTATTTT. Its translation: CASSPGPLAGEPTDTQYF. The variable domain in full, with the rest retrieved from reference TRBV7-9 and TRBJ2-3, is DTGVSQNPRHKITKRGQNVTFRCDPISEHNRLYWYRQTLGQGPEFLTYFQNEAQLEKSRLLSDRFSAERPKGSFSTLEIQRTEQGDSAMYLCASSPGPLAGEPTDTQYFGPGTRLTVL.